These T cell receptor beta chains were read from a single sample in a study of blood T cell repertoires in COVID-19. This table comes from immunoSEQ multiplex PCR, and its TCRdb copy is limited to in-frame clones, with some not included. The sample yields hundreds of thousands of clones, roughly 80% seen once. Material: peripheral blood. The receptors here all came from a woman at least 80 years old with active or convalescent COVID-19. CDR3s leave out the opening cysteine and the closing phenylalanine or tryptophan. Clone size is given for some rows only: seen once, a few or many times, or a class if the clone is expanded.

>TRBJ2-7|-|TRBV28
ASSLQGAYEQY
>TRBJ1-1|-|TRBV28
ASRSTVQNTEAF
>TRBJ2-7|-|TRBV12-5
ASGTGEGHEQY
>TRBJ1-2|-|TRBV9
ASSVEQGYGYT
>TRBJ2-2|-|TRBV3-1/TRBV3-2
ASSLQGGGELF
>TRBJ1-5|-|TRBV19
ASSIPGSRDQPQH
>TRBJ1-2|few|TRBV4-2
ASSRTGGGYT
>TRBJ2-2|few|TRBV4-2
ASSPPGSGGAGELF
>TRBJ1-1|-|TRBV28
ASSSISPAQAF
>TRBJ1-5|once|TRBV6-1
ASSENTGGNQPQH
>TRBJ2-7|-|TRBV27
ASSSLGTGRYEQY
>TRBJ1-5|-|TRBV19
ASSIIPMDRVLNQPQH
>TRBJ2-7|-|TRBV5-4
ASSPRGRVSYEQY
>TRBJ1-2|once|TRBV6-1
ASSEKSAGGYT
>TRBJ2-3|-|TRBV28
ASSRRFGGGSTDTQY
>TRBJ2-6|-|TRBV15
ATSGQGAAGANVLT
>TRBJ2-7|-|TRBV2
ASSVTRSYEQY
>TRBJ2-1|-|TRBV5-1
ASSRDREYEQF
>TRBJ2-7|-|TRBV15
ATSRERTDYEQY
>TRBJ2-1|-|TRBV9
ASSVSGGESYNEQF
>TRBJ1-2|-|TRBV5-4
ASSLRGTHYGYT
>TRBJ2-5|few|TRBV5-1
ASSIGQLQETQY
>TRBJ1-2|few|TRBV7-8
ASSPFSGQGNYGYT
>TRBJ1-4|few|TRBV18
ASSSDRGANEKLF
>TRBJ2-1|-|TRBV29-1
SVGRDWDSSREQF
>TRBJ2-3|-|TRBV15
ATSSLAGGLTDTQY
>TRBJ2-7|few|TRBV4-1
ASSPGQGGTYEQY
>TRBJ1-5|-|TRBV19
ASSIDSFRVDQPQH
>TRBJ1-2|-|TRBV15
ATSRGGGFTYGYT
>TRBJ1-5|-|TRBV3-1/TRBV3-2
ASSQAGSNQPQH
>TRBJ1-3|-|TRBV7-9
ASSAWEPGGNTIY
>TRBJ2-3|-|TRBV19
ATTDRYTDTQY
>TRBJ1-6|-|TRBV28
ASSPGHYNSPLH
>TRBJ2-2|-|TRBV7-9
ASSSHGWSSSNTGELF
>TRBJ2-7|-|TRBV6-1
ASSGARTGGFSYEQY
>TRBJ2-1|-|TRBV21-1
ASSAPQRDNEQF
>TRBJ1-5|-|TRBV19
ASSIVPGGLEYQPQH
>TRBJ2-2|-|TRBV3-1/TRBV3-2
ASSFSRTGELF
>TRBJ2-7|-|TRBV6-5
ASLLAGLGSYEQY
>TRBJ2-7|-|TRBV28
ATKQGTSYEQY
>TRBJ1-2|-|TRBV7-9
AAGVEGYGYT
>TRBJ1-1|once|TRBV4-1
ASSQGTGDFGTEAF
>TRBJ2-7|-|TRBV28
ASSLSVETREQY
>TRBJ2-1|-|TRBV7-2
ASSSLINYNEQF
>TRBJ1-2|-|TRBV7-2
ASSPQGNYGYT
>TRBJ2-3|-|TRBV19
ASSISPSGSDTQY
>TRBJ2-3|-|TRBV19
ASSIGGVISTDTQY
>TRBJ2-5|-|TRBV12-3/TRBV12-4
ASSFLREETQY
>TRBJ1-6|-|TRBV7-2
ASSLASFLYSPLH
>TRBJ1-6|few|TRBV5-1
ASSCALQRQVGNSPLH
>TRBJ1-6|-|TRBV2
ASSGQGDSPLH
>TRBJ1-1|-|TRBV6-5
ASRYRDREYTEAF
>TRBJ1-2|-|TRBV28
ASSFKSGQGAYNYGYT
>TRBJ1-4|-|TRBV3-1/TRBV3-2
ASSPQKPTDGDEKLF
>TRBJ2-6|-|TRBV30
AWSVGGSGANVLT